This TCR beta chain originates from a study of cytomegalovirus exposure and HLA in healthy donors. Study overall: HLA-typed donors were the source of some 80 million unique TCRs, which an early data release held. When 398 donors were genotyped, over 80% of them were found to fall in the Caucasian-associated ancestry cluster. The study's findings and limits: Among the sequence variants, a highly shared cluster was likely an artifact of sequencing.

CDR3 length: 15 residues. Germline V gene lookup returns CDR1 SGHAT and CDR2 FQNNGV. V shed 4 bases, J shed 0 bases, and the junction held 3 bases outside the gene matches. Notes on this clone: Its specificity is unknown.

PCR primers comprised 60 Vbeta and 13 Jbeta primers. Sequencing used immunoSEQ multiplex PCR; TCRdb keeps in-frame clones, though not all of them. This repertoire includes about 110,000 clones. The chain joins TRBV11-2 to TRBJ1-5, with 7 bases identical to TRBD1. The receptor was isolated from a man aged 45-65 years in good health and CMV-seronegative. The sample comprised PBMCs. CDR3 nucleotide sequence: TGTGCCAGCAGCTCGGGACAGAATAGCAATCAGCCCCAGCATTTT. Its translation is CASSSGQNSNQPQHF.